These 17 T cell receptor beta chains came from one sample sequenced in a study of T cell changes during pregnancy in multiple sclerosis. The data were produced by immunoSEQ multiplex PCR, yet TCRdb's version contains in-frame clones alone and is incomplete. The table has just under 60,000 clones, 80% to 95% seen once. Specimen: peripheral blood, collected in the first trimester of pregnancy. The receptors derive from a female donor with multiple sclerosis, enrolled in a pregnancy study.

V is TRBV5-5 and J is TRBJ1-4, with D tentatively TRBD1 (5 bases). CDR3 length: 14 amino acids. Looked up from germline, CDR1 is SGHKS and CDR2 is YYEKEE (reference sequence). Between the trimmed V and J ends, which lost 2 bases and 5 bases, there was a span of 10 bases. The CDR3: CASSFQGWNEKLFF. The CDR3 nucleotides are TGTGCCAGCAGCTTCCAGGGTTGGAATGAAAAACTGTTTTTT.

This clone appeared once. V and J are TRBV7-8 and TRBJ1-5; 8 bases match TRBD1. Germline V gene sequence: CDR1 SGHVS, CDR2 FQNEAQ. V lost 2 bases and J lost 1; bases outside the gene matches: 7. The CDR3 totals 17 residues. DNA of the CDR3: TGTGCCAGCAGCTTATGGAGGACAGGGAGGAGCAATCAGCCCCAGCATTTT. Residues: CASSLWRTGRSNQPQHF.

This chain uses TRBV7-2 with TRBJ2-5; 7 positions match TRBD2. J gave up 4 bases and V 2 bases, and 10 bases lay outside the gene matches. The CDR3 is made up of 16 amino acids. Germline lookup yields CDR1 SGHTA and CDR2 FQGNSA. The CDR3 region has the DNA TGTGCCAGCAGCTTACACGCCTCAGCGGGGCGAGAGACCCAGTACTTC. This translates into CASSLHASAGRETQYF.

The chain is built from TRBV27 and TRBJ1-4, with 7 bases lining up with TRBD1. Germline-derived CDR1 and CDR2 are MNHEY and SMNVEV (reference sequence). Trimming removed 5 bases from V and 7 bases from J; junction bases left unmatched: 10. CDR3 length equals 15 residues. The CDR3 spells CASSPHRGRSEKLFF. CDR3 DNA: TGTGCCAGCAGTCCCCACAGGGGACGAAGTGAAAAACTGTTTTTT.

The chain combines TRBV4-1 with TRBJ1-3, with D possibly TRBD1 on 5 matching bases. Trimming stripped 0 bases from V and 0 bases from J, with 9 bases between. CDR3 size: 16 residues. The V gene's germline CDR1 is MGHRA and CDR2 YSYEKL. As DNA, the CDR3 is TGCGCCAGCAGCCAAGACAGGGCCAGCTCTGGAAACACCATATATTTT. Amino acids: CASSQDRASSGNTIYF.

The rearrangement links TRBV10-3 to TRBJ1-1; D gene ambiguous. This CDR3 comprises 12 residues. Germline CDR1 reads ENHRY; CDR2 reads SYGVKD. The V and J ends lost 8 bases and 3 bases respectively, with 10 bases between them. The CDR3 coding sequence is TGTGCCATCGCGCGTGATGACACTGAAGCTTTCTTT. Its protein is CAIARDDTEAFF.

In DNA, the CDR3 is TGCAGCGACGGGACAGGGGGCTACAATGAGCAGTTCTTC. It translates to CSDGTGGYNEQFF. The chain joins TRBV29-1 to TRBJ2-1; 11 bases map to TRBD1. Germline V CDR1 and CDR2: SQVTM, ANQGSEA. The CDR3 has 13 residues. The junction had 2 bases not matched to a gene; V was cut back by 7 bases and J by 3 bases.

The rearrangement joins TRBV5-4 to TRBJ1-2; 7 nucleotides line up with TRBD1. V shed 0 bases and J 0 bases; nucleotides not matched to a gene: 2. CDR3 length: 15 residues. The V gene's germline CDR1 is SGHNT and CDR2 YYREEE (reference sequence). CDR3 residues: CASSLEGTANYGYTF. The CDR3 DNA reads as TGTGCCAGCAGCTTGGAAGGGACAGCTAACTATGGCTACACCTTC.

DNA for the CDR3: TGTGCCAGCAGCTTTAAACAGACTAATGAAAAACTGTTTTTT. Translated, it gives CASSFKQTNEKLFF. The chain carries TRBV5-6 and TRBJ1-4; D gene unclear. V was pared by 2 bases and J by 2 bases, with 7 bases between. The germline CDR1 and CDR2 sequences are SGHDT and YYEEEE. The CDR3 consists of 14 residues.

The chain carries TRBV7-2 and TRBJ1-5; D is unclear. CDR1 is SGHTA, CDR2 FQGNSA, per germline. Trimming took 5 bases from V and 6 from J, leaving 8 bases between them. CDR3 length: 12 amino acids. The CDR3 DNA follows: TGTGCCAGCAGCGCCAGTACTCAGCCCCAGCATTTT. This codes for CASSASTQPQHF.

The chain couples TRBV18 to TRBJ2-5; D possibly corresponds to TRBD2 (5 bases). Germline V gene lookup returns CDR1 KGHSH and CDR2 LQKENI. The CDR3 is made up of 14 amino acids. Trimming left V 3 bases short and J 2 bases short, with 10 bases between. CDR3 loop: CASSPGRGQETQYF. The CDR3 bases are TGTGCCAGCTCACCCGGACGGGGTCAAGAGACCCAGTACTTC.

This clone was recorded only once. The chain has TRBV7-2 and TRBJ2-3; no firm D call. V was shortened by 0 bases and J by 4 bases, with 8 bases between the two germline ends. The CDR3 is made up of 14 amino acids. Germline V lookup: CDR1 SGHTA, CDR2 FQGNSA. CDR3 DNA sequence: TGTGCCAGCAGCTTAGCGAGGAGTCCAGATACGCAGTATTTT. Its protein product is CASSLARSPDTQYF.

This chain links TRBV7-2 with TRBJ1-2; TRBD1 agrees at 8 bases. V was clipped by 5 bases and J by 6 bases; unmatched bases: 8. The CDR3 totals 14 residues. Germline CDR1 is SGHTA and CDR2 is FQGNSA. The CDR3 coding sequence is TGTGCCAGCAGCGCGCGGAACAGGGGGGATGGCTACACCTTC. Residues: CASSARNRGDGYTF.

The V and J genes are TRBV9 and TRBJ2-3; the D is unclear. V shed 7 bases and J shed 4 bases, with 10 bases lying between them. The CDR3 contains 12 residues. Looked up from germline, CDR1 is SGDLS and CDR2 is YYNGEE. In nucleotides, the CDR3 is TGTGCCAGCGCCAGTAACCCAGATACGCAGTATTTT. Translating gives CASASNPDTQYF.

V usage is TRBV19 and J usage is TRBJ1-1; 9 bases agree with TRBD1. J was trimmed by 0 bases and V by 3 bases; bases with no gene match: 5. Germline V gives CDR1 LNHDA, CDR2 SQIVND (reference sequence). This CDR3 contains 16 residues. CDR3 DNA sequence: TGTGCCAGTAGTATTAGACAGGGGGTTATGAACACTGAAGCTTTCTTT. Translation gives CASSIRQGVMNTEAFF.

V gene TRBV18 combines with J gene TRBJ1-2; weak D call: TRBD1 (6 bases). V lost 3 bases to trimming and J lost 10 bases, with 15 bases between them. There are 13 residues in the CDR3. Germline V gene lookup returns CDR1 KGHSH and CDR2 LQKENI. CDR3 sequence: CASSPQTGNDYTF. CDR3 sequence (DNA): TGTGCCAGCTCACCCCAGACAGGCAATGACTACACCTTC.

This rearrangement joins TRBV7-2 to TRBJ1-4; 8 positions match TRBD1. Germline assignment: CDR1 SGHTA and CDR2 FQGNSA. The CDR3 contains 15 residues. Germline trimming cut 5 bases from V and 2 bases from J; bases unmatched to any gene: 4. DNA for the CDR3: TGTGCCAGCAGCCACGGACAGGGCACTAATGAAAAACTGTTTTTT. The encoded protein is CASSHGQGTNEKLFF.